A selection of T cell receptor beta chains follows, all from one sample in a study of regulatory T cells in long-lasting Graves disease. From the multiplex PCR reads, TCRdb called clonotypes with MiXCR, one entry per CDR3 protein. The table records about 470,000 distinct CDR3 sequences, roughly 20% of them present only once. Material: peripheral blood mononuclear cells (PBMCs), obtained when the disease was refractory, from a patient treated with antithyroid drugs. Receptors were obtained from a female donor with Graves disease. The conserved cysteine and the conserved F or W are not part of the CDR3 here.

j_call v_call cdr3_length cdr3_aa
TRBJ2-6 TRBV7-9 17 ASSLSRKPELTGANVLT
TRBJ2-7 TRBV2 12 ASSVRLFEGEQY
TRBJ1-1 TRBV6-2/TRBV6-3 13 ASSYPQGGNTEAF
TRBJ2-7 TRBV7-9 13 ASSLGAVTTYEQY
TRBJ2-7 TRBV28 11 ATAERVHYEQY
TRBJ2-7 TRBV19 11 ASRRSAGYEQY
TRBJ1-2 TRBV6-1 12 ASRKQRPSYGYT
TRBJ2-7 TRBV13 12 ASSARQNLYEQY
TRBJ1-2 TRBV6-2/TRBV6-3 10 ASRDRVRGYT
TRBJ2-2 TRBV28 10 ASRARGGELF
TRBJ2-7 TRBV28 14 ASEQGVTLIPYEQY
TRBJ2-7 TRBV6-2/TRBV6-3 13 ASSYSGGRSYEQY
TRBJ2-4 TRBV7-2 12 ASSLRRLGNIQY
TRBJ2-7 TRBV11-2 15 ASSPETSGRSSYEQY
TRBJ1-6 TRBV28 13 ASSLSEGGNSPLH
TRBJ2-3 TRBV7-2 14 ASSSSAVLGGDTQY
TRBJ1-6 TRBV12-3/TRBV12-4 15 ASSSGQGRPLDSPLH
TRBJ2-2 TRBV27 14 ASSPRDRYITGELF
TRBJ1-5 TRBV28 12 ASSLGVRNQPQH
TRBJ2-3 TRBV28 13 ASSLSGRAGGTQY
TRBJ1-1 TRBV6-2/TRBV6-3 12 ASNRDRATTEAF
TRBJ2-3 TRBV4-1 13 ASSHRLTEADTQY
TRBJ2-1 TRBV2 11 ASSSPGHNEQF
TRBJ2-5 TRBV4-2 14 ASSQDPAGVLETQY
TRBJ1-5 TRBV6-5 13 ASSYGRDYNQPQH
TRBJ2-3 TRBV7-2 17 ASSLARMHSGRRTDTQY
TRBJ1-1 TRBV6-1 12 ASRSEGGVTEAF
TRBJ2-7 TRBV4-3 13 ASSQDPTPGAEQY
TRBJ1-1 TRBV30 10 AWSRQNTEAF
TRBJ1-4 TRBV19 13 ASSIPRGPHEKLF
TRBJ1-1 TRBV11-2 11 ASSLGPRWGAF
TRBJ2-2 TRBV7-6 13 ASSLGRTNTGELF
TRBJ2-7 TRBV20-1 11 SAGATSSYEQY
TRBJ1-3 TRBV5-5 13 ASSLYGDSGNTIY
TRBJ1-2 TRBV7-9 15 ASSLEGASGVNYGYT
TRBJ2-7 TRBV10-3 11 AISMGSLGEQY
TRBJ2-1 TRBV6-1 12 ASSGWVSYNEQF
TRBJ1-4 TRBV28 12 ASSSGTENEKLF
TRBJ2-7 TRBV11-2 12 ASSTDRVLGEQY
TRBJ1-4 TRBV5-1 12 ASSLTRSAEKLF
TRBJ2-7 TRBV28 12 ASSSRDYSYEQY
TRBJ2-7 TRBV15 15 ATSRDPPGSSSYEQY
TRBJ2-5 TRBV27 13 ASSSSGDYQETQY
TRBJ2-7 TRBV12-3/TRBV12-4 10 ASRKTGREQY
TRBJ2-1 TRBV12-3/TRBV12-4 12 ASKREGPYNEQF
TRBJ1-1 TRBV29-1 11 SVGQGWNTEAF
TRBJ2-7 TRBV7-2 12 ASSLVSGWSEQY
TRBJ2-5 TRBV27 12 ASSLGRLQRAQY